Shown below are 5 T cell receptor beta chains from a single sample sequenced in a study of blood T cell repertoires in COVID-19 (dated by TCRdb to between 2020 and 2021). The library was built by means of the immunoSEQ multiplex PCR assay. TCRdb mirrors the immuneACCESS table, restricted to in-frame sequences. Some clones are absent from its copies; in checked studies, under half trace to an unresolved V gene, and the reason for the others is unknown. This sample holds 45,000 to 70,000 clones; just under 90% were observed only once. The ten largest account for about 6.5% of the sample. The sequenced material came from peripheral blood. These receptors were obtained from a woman aged 60-75 years with COVID-19, enrolled during active disease.

The V gene is TRBV24-1, the J gene TRBJ2-2; 9 bases are shared with TRBD1. The CDR3 is 16 residues long. Trimming removed 4 bases from V and 1 base from J; junction bases left unmatched: 3. Germline CDR1 and CDR2: KGHDR and SFDVKD. CDR3 in amino acids: CATSEWGQGNTGELFF. The DNA for the CDR3 is TGTGCCACCAGTGAGTGGGGACAGGGGAACACCGGGGAGCTGTTTTTT.

This chain uses TRBV24-1 with TRBJ2-1; tentatively, D is TRBD1 (6 bases). This CDR3 contains 15 residues. The V end lost 3 bases, the J end lost 0 bases, and 8 bases lay between the germline ends. CDR1 is KGHDR, CDR2 SFDVKD, per germline. The CDR3 sequence: CATSDTGSSYNEQFF. The CDR3 region has the DNA TGTGCCACCAGTGATACAGGGAGCTCCTACAATGAGCAGTTCTTC.

The chain carries TRBV27 and TRBJ1-6, with 9 bases matching TRBD1. From germline, CDR1 is MNHEY and CDR2 SMNVEV (reference sequence). V was pared by 8 bases and J by 6 bases, with 5 bases of the junction left unmatched. The CDR3 is 14 residues long. The CDR3 DNA is TGTGCCAGCGCAAAACAGGGGGCTAATTCACCCCTCCACTTT. This sequence encodes CASAKQGANSPLHF.

The V call is TRBV30, the J call TRBJ1-6, with D unresolved. In germline, CDR1 is GTSNPN, CDR2 SVGIG (reference sequence). The CDR3 runs 17 residues. Between the trimmed V and J ends, which lost 1 base and 7 bases, there was a span of 20 bases. DNA for the CDR3: TGTGCCTGGAGTGCGATTGGTCTAAGTAAAGAGAATTCACCCCTCCACTTT. Translated, it gives CAWSAIGLSKENSPLHF.

This clone turned up a few times. V gene TRBV5-6 combines with J gene TRBJ1-1; D gene unclear. Looked up from germline, CDR1 is SGHDT and CDR2 is YYEEEE. The CDR3 has 13 residues. Trimming removed 3 bases at V and 11 bases at J, with 17 bases between. CDR3 loop: CASSSPNTLWAFF. The CDR3 region has the DNA TGTGCCAGCAGCTCCCCAAACACCCTCTGGGCTTTCTTT. The full variable domain, in which reference TRBV5-6 and TRBJ1-1 provide the parts outside the CDR3, is DAGVTQSPTHLIKTRGQQVTLRCSPKSGHDTVSWYQQALGQGPQFIFQYYEEEERQRGNFPDRFSGHQFPNYSSELNVNALLLGDSALYLCASSSPNTLWAFFGQGTRLTVV.